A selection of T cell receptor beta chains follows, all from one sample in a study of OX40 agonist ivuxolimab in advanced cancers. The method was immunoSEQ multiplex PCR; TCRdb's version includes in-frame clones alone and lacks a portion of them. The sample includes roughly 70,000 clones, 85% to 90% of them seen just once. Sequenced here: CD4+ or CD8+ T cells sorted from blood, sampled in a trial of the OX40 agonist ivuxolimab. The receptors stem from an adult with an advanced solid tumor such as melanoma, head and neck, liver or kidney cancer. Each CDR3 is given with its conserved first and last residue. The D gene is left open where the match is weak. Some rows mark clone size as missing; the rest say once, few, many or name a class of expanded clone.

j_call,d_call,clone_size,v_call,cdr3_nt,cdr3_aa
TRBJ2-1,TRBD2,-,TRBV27,TGTGCCAGCAGTTTAGTGGGCGGGGGATGGCATGAGCAGTTCTTC,CASSLVGGGWHEQFF
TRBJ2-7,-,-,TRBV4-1,TGCGCCAGCAGCCAGATACAGGGAGCCTACGTGGAGCAGTACTTC,CASSQIQGAYVEQYF
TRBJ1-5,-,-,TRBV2,TGTGCCAGCAGTGGAGATGTGGACCTAATCGCAGTGCAAGGCGATCAGCCCCAGCATTTT,CASSGDVDLIAVQGDQPQHF
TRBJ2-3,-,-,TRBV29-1,TGCAGCCTGGGTTCAGGGGGCACAGATACGCAGTATTTT,CSLGSGGTDTQYF
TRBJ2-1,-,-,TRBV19,TGTGCCAGTAGTTCAGGGGCGAGCTCCTACAATGAGCAGTTCTTC,CASSSGASSYNEQFF
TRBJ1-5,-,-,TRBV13,TGTGCCAGCAGCTTAGGCCCGGCAGGGCAGCCCCAGCATTTT,CASSLGPAGQPQHF
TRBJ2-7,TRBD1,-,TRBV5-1,TGCGCCAGCAGCTTGGCCGAGACAGGGGCGTACGAGCAGTACTTC,CASSLAETGAYEQYF
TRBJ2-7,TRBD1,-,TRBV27,TGTGCCAGCAGTTTAAACAGGGGGCGCATTTTGTACTTC,CASSLNRGRILYF
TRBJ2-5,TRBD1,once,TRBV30,TGTGCCTGGAGTGGTTTAACAGGGGGGCTGACCCAGTACTTC,CAWSGLTGGLTQYF
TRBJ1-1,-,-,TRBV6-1,TGTGCCAGCAGTCCGCTCAGATCTGAAGCTTTCTTT,CASSPLRSEAFF
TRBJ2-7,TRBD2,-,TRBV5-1,TGCGCCAGCAGCCTGACTAGCGTCTACGAGCAGTACTTC,CASSLTSVYEQYF
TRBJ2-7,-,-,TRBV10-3,TGTGCCATCAGTGAAGTAGGACAAGGGGGGTACTTC,CAISEVGQGGYF
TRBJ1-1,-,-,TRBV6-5,TGTGCCAGCTGTTCAATGAACACTGAAGCTTTCTTT,CASCSMNTEAFF
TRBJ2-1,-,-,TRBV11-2,TGTGCCAGCGCCGGGCCCCGGACTGAGCAGTTCTTC,CASAGPRTEQFF
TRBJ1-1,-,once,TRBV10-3,TGTGCCATCAGGTCCGGGAGCACTGAAGCTTTCTTT,CAIRSGSTEAFF
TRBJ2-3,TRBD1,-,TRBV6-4,TGTGCCAGCAGTGAAGGACAGGGCTCCAGCACAGATACGCAGTATTTT,CASSEGQGSSTDTQYF
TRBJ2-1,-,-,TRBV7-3,TGTGCCAGCAGCTTAATCCAGGGCACTGAGCAGTTCTTC,CASSLIQGTEQFF
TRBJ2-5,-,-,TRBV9,TGTGCCAGCAGCGAAAACGAAGAGACCCAGTACTTC,CASSENEETQYF
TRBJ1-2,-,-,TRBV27,TGTGCCAGCAGTTTCGGGCGGGGGCCCGGCGGCTACACCTTC,CASSFGRGPGGYTF
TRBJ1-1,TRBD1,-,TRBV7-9,TGTGCCAGCAGCTTAGTTCAGGGGGCCAACACTGAAGCTTTCTTT,CASSLVQGANTEAFF
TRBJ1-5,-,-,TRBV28,TGTGCCAGCAGTTTTGGGAGGGGGGGCAATCAGCCCCAGCATTTT,CASSFGRGGNQPQHF
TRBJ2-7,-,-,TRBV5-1,TGCGCCAGCAGCCAGGACGGGGCCGCCTACGAGCAGTACTTC,CASSQDGAAYEQYF
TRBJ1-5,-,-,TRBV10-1,TGCGCCAGACCTCTTCAGGGTAGCAATCAGCCCCAGCATTTT,CARPLQGSNQPQHF
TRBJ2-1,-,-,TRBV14,TGTGCCAGCAGCCAAGGCGCGGGTGAGCAGTTCTTC,CASSQGAGEQFF
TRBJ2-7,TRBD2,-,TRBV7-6,TGTGCCAGCAGCTTAGCGGGAGGGCGCGAGCAGTACTTC,CASSLAGGREQYF
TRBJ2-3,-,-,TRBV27,TGTGCCAGCAGTTTAGTGGGAGTTGGCACAGATACGCAGTATTTT,CASSLVGVGTDTQYF
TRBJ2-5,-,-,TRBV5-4,TGTGCCAGCAGCTTCAGTTCTCAGGAACAAGAGACCCAGTACTTC,CASSFSSQEQETQYF
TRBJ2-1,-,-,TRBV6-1,TGTGCCAGCAAGAGCCACTGGACTACGAACGATGAGCAGTTCTTC,CASKSHWTTNDEQFF
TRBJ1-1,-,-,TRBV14,TGTGCCAGCAGCCCCTTCGGCACCACGGTTCTGAACACTGAAGCTTTCTTT,CASSPFGTTVLNTEAFF
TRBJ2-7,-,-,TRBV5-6,TGTGCCAGCAGCTTGGCAGGTACCTTGAACGAGCAGTACTTC,CASSLAGTLNEQYF
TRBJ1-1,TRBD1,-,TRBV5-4,TGTGCCAGCAGCCCCCTGGGGACAGGGAACACTGAAGCTTTCTTT,CASSPLGTGNTEAFF
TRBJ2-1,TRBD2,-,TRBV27,TGTGCCAGCAGTGCAACTAGCGGGAGTTCCGATGAGCAGTTCTTC,CASSATSGSSDEQFF
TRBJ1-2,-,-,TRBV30,TGTGCCTGGAGTGTACCCAAAACCACAGTTCACTATGGCTACACCTTC,CAWSVPKTTVHYGYTF
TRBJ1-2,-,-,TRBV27,TGTGCCAGCAGTTTCTCCCAAAAACTGGGCTATGGCTACACCTTC,CASSFSQKLGYGYTF
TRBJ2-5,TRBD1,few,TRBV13,TGTGCCAGCAGCCCCCAGGGGGCGCTTGTCCAGTACTTC,CASSPQGALVQYF
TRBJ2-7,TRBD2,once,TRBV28,TGTGCCAGCAGCTTACGACTAGCGGGAGCCGTGTCTTACGAGCAGTACTTC,CASSLRLAGAVSYEQYF
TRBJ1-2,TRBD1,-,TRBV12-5,TGTGCTAGTGGTTTGGGACGGGACAGGGGAGAAGTGCATGGCTACACCTTC,CASGLGRDRGEVHGYTF